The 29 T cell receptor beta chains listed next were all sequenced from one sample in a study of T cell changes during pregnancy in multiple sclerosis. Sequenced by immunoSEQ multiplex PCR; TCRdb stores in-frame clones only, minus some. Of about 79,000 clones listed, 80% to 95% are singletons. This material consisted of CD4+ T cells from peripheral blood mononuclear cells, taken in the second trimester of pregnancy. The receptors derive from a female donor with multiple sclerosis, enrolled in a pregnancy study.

CDR3 coding DNA: TGCGCCAGCAGCTTGGACAGGGCGTGGGATGCGAACACCGGGGAGCTGTTTTTT. Translating it yields CASSLDRAWDANTGELFF. This chain uses TRBV5-1 with TRBJ2-2, with D possibly matching TRBD1 (6 bases). CDR1 and CDR2 (germline): SGHRS, YFSETQ. V shed 0 bases and J shed 0 bases, with 15 bases lying between them. This CDR3 comprises 18 residues.

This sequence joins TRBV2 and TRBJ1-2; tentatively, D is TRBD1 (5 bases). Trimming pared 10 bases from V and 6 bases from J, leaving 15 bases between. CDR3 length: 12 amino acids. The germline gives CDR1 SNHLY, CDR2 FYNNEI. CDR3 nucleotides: TGTGCCAATAGCGGGGGAGGCGATGGCTACACCTTC. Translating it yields CANSGGGDGYTF.

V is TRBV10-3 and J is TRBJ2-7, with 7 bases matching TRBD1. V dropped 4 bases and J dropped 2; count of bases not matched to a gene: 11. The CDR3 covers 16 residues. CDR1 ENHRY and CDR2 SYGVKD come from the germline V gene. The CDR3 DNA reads TGTGCCATCAGTGGCCGGACCCGGGACAGTACCTACGAGCAGTACTTC. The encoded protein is CAISGRTRDSTYEQYF.

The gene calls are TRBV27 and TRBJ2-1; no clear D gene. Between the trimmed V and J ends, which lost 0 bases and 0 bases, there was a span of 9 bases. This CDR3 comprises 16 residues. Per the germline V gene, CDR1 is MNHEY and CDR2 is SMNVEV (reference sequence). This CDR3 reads CASSLSLRYSYNEQFF. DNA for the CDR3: TGTGCCAGCAGTTTATCGTTGCGGTACTCCTACAATGAGCAGTTCTTC.

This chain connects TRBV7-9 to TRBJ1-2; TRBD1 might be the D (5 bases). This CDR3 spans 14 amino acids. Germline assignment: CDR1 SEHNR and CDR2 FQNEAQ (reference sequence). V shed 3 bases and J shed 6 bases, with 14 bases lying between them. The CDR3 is CASSLGRGEDGYTF. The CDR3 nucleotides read TGTGCCAGCAGCTTGGGGCGAGGAGAGGATGGCTACACCTTC.

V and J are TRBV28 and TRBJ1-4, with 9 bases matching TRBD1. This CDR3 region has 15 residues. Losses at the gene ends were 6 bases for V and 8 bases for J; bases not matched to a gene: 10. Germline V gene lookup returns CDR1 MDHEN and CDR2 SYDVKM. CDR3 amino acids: CASRSQGAGEEKLFF. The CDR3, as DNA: TGTGCCAGCAGATCACAGGGGGCAGGGGAGGAAAAACTGTTTTTT.

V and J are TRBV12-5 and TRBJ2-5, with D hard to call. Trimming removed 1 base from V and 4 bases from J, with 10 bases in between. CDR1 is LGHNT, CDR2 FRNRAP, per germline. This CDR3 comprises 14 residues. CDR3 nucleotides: TGTGCTAGTGGTTTGGGCCTAGTACGAGAGACCCAGTACTTC. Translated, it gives CASGLGLVRETQYF.

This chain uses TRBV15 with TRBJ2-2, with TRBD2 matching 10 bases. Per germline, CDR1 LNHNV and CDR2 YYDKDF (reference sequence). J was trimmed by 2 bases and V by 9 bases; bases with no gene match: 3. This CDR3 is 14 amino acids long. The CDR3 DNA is TGTGCCACAGCGGGAGGGCCTAACACCGGGGAGCTGTTTTTT. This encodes CATAGGPNTGELFF.

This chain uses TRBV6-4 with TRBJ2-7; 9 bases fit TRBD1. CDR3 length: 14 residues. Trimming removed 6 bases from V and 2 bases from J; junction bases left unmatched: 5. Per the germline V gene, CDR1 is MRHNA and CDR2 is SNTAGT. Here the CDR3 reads CASRGQGGAYEQYF. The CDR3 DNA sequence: TGTGCCAGCAGGGGACAGGGTGGCGCCTACGAGCAGTACTTC.

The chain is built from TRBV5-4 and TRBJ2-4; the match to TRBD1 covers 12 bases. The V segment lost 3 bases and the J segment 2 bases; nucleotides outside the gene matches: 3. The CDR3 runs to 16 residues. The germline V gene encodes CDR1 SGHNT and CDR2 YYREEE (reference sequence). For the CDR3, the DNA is TGTGCCAGCAGCTCCCGGGACAGGGGGCCCAAAAACATTCAGTACTTC. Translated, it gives CASSSRDRGPKNIQYF.

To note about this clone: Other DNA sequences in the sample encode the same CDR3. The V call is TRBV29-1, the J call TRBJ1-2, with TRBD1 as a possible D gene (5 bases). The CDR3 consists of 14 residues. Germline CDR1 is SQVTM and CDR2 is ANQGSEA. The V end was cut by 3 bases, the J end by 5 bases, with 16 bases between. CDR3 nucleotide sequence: TGCAGCGTTGACGGGCCACAGGTTTGGTATGGCTACACCTTC. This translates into CSVDGPQVWYGYTF.

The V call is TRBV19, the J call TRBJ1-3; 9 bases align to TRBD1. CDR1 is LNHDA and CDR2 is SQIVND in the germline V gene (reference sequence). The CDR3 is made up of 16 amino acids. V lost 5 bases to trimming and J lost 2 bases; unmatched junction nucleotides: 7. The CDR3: CASSPGTGIAGNTIYF. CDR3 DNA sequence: TGTGCCAGTAGTCCGGGGACAGGGATAGCTGGAAACACCATATATTTT.

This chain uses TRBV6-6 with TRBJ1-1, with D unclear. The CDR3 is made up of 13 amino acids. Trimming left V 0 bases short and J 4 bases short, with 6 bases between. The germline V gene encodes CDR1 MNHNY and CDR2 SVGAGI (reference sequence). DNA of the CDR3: TGTGCCAGCAGTTACTCAGAGTTCACTGAAGCTTTCTTT. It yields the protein CASSYSEFTEAFF.

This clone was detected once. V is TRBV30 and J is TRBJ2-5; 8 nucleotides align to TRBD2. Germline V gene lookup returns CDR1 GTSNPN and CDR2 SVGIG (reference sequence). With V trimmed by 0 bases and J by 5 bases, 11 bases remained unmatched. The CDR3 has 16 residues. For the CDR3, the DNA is TGTGCCTGGAGTGTAGCGGGGGCGCGGTTATGGGAGACCCAGTACTTC. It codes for CAWSVAGARLWETQYF.

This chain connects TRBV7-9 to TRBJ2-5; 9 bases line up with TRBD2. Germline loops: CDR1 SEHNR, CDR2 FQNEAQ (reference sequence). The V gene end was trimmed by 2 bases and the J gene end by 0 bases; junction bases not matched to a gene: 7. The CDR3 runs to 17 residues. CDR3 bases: TGTGCCAGCAGCTTAAAGTTCGGACTAGCGTACCAAGAGACCCAGTACTTC. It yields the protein CASSLKFGLAYQETQYF.

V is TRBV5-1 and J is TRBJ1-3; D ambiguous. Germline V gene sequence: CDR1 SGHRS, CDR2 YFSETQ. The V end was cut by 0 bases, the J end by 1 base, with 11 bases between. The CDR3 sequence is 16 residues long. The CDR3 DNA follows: TGCGCCAGCAGCTTGGCGGGAGGCCTTTCTGGAAACACCATATATTTT. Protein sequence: CASSLAGGLSGNTIYF.

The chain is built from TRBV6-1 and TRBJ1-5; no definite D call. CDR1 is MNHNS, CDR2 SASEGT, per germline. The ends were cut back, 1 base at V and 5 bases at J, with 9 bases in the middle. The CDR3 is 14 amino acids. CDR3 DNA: TGTGCCAGCAGTGAAGTTAGAGTGTATCAGCCCCAGCATTTT. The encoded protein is CASSEVRVYQPQHF.

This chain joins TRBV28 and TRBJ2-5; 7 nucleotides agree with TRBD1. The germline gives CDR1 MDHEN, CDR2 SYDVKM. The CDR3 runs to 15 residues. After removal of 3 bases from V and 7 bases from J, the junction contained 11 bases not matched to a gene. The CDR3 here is CASSFLDRTPGTQYF. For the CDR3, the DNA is TGTGCCAGCAGTTTTTTGGACAGGACGCCGGGGACCCAGTACTTC.

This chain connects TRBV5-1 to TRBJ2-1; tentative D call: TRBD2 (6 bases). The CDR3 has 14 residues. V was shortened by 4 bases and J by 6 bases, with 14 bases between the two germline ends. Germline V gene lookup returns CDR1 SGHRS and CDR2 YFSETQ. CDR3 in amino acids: CASSLLGGLNEQFF. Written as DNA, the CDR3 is TGCGCCAGCAGCCTCTTGGGGGGACTCAATGAGCAGTTCTTC.

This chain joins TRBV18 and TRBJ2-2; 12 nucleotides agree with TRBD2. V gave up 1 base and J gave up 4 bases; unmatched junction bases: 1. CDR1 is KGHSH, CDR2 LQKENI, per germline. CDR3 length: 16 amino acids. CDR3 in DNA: TGTGCCAGCTCACCACTGACTAGCGGGAGCACCGGGGAGCTGTTTTTT. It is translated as CASSPLTSGSTGELFF.

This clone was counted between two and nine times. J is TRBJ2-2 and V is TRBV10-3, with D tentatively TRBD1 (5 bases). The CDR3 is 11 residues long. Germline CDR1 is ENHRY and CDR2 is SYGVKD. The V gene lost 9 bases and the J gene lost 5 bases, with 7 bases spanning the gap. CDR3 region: CAIRGTGELFF. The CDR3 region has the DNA TGTGCCATAAGGGGTACCGGGGAGCTGTTTTTT.

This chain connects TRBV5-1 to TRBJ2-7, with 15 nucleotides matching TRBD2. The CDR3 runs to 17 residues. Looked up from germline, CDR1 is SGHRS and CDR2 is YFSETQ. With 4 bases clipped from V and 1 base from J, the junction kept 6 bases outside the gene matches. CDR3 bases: TGCGCCAGCAGCCCCGGACTAGCGGGGGGGCAATCCTACGAGCAGTACTTC. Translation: CASSPGLAGGQSYEQYF.

CDR3 amino acids: CASGRQGAGNQPQHF. For the CDR3, the DNA is TGTGCCAGCGGAAGACAGGGGGCTGGCAATCAGCCCCAGCATTTT. The rearrangement uses TRBV28 and TRBJ1-5; 10 bases are a match to TRBD1. With 8 bases clipped from V and 2 bases from J, the junction kept 6 bases outside the gene matches. The CDR3 spans 15 residues. The V gene's germline CDR1 is MDHEN and CDR2 SYDVKM.

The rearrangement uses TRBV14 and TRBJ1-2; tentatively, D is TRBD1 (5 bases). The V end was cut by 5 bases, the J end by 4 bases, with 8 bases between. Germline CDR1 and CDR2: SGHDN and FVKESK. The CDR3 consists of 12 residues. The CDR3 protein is CASSTGVYGYTF. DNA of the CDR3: TGTGCCAGCAGCACAGGAGTCTATGGCTACACCTTC.

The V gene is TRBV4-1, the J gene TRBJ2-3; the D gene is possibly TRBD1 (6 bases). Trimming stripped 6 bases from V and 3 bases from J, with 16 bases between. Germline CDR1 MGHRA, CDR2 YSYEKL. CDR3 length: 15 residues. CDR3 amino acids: CASREPGHPTDTQYF. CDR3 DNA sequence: TGCGCCAGCAGAGAACCGGGACACCCTACAGATACGCAGTATTTT.

CDR3 DNA sequence: TGTGCCAGCAGTCCCCTGACAGGGGGCGGCGGGGAAAAACTGTTTTTT. Its protein is CASSPLTGGGGEKLFF. The chain has TRBV28 and TRBJ1-4; 10 bases agree with TRBD1. This CDR3 region has 16 residues. Losses at the gene ends were 5 bases for V and 8 bases for J; bases not matched to a gene: 11. Germline V gene lookup returns CDR1 MDHEN and CDR2 SYDVKM.

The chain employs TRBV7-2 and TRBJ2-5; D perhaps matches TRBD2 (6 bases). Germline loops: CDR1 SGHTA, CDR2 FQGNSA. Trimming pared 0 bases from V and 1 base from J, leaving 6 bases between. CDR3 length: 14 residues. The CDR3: CASSLAGLQETQYF. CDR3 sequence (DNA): TGTGCCAGCAGCTTAGCGGGACTCCAAGAGACCCAGTACTTC.

This chain's CDR3 is CASSFGGSGQKLFF. CDR3 DNA sequence: TGTGCCAGCAGCTTCGGAGGCTCGGGACAGAAACTGTTTTTT. This rearrangement joins TRBV11-2 to TRBJ1-4; 7 bases match TRBD1. This CDR3 spans 14 amino acids. In germline, CDR1 is SGHAT, CDR2 FQNNGV. J was trimmed by 11 bases and V by 3 bases; bases with no gene match: 9.

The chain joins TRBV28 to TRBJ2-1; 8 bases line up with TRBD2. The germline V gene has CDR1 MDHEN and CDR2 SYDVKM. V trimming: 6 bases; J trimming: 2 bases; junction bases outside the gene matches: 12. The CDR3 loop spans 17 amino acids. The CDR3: CASSLVSGRQTYNEQFF. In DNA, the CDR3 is TGTGCCAGCAGCCTAGTGAGCGGGAGACAAACCTACAATGAGCAGTTCTTC. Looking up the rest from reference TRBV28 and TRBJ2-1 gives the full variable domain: DVKVTQSSRYLVKRTGEKVFLECVQDMDHENMFWYRQDPGLGLRLIYFSYDVKMKEKGDIPEGYSVSREKKERFSLILESASTNQTSMYLCASSLVSGRQTYNEQFFGPGTRLTVL.